Sequencing of this TCR beta chain was carried out in a study of T cell repertoires in cytomegalovirus infection. Background on the study: Through public TCR beta signatures, both CMV infection and matching HLA type were indicated.

Each CDR3 protein gets one entry after TCRdb re-called the reads with MiXCR. The table records hundreds of thousands of distinct CDR3 sequences, about 11% of them present only once. In this sample, this clonotype turned up many times. Its antigen remains unknown. CDR3 length equals 15 residues. The V end lost 3 bases, the J end lost 4 bases, and 14 bases lay between the germline ends. Per the germline V gene, CDR1 is KGHDR and CDR2 is SFDVKD. Whole-study findings and limits: The ex vivo response was dominated by HLA-C-restricted CMV-specific TCR beta clonotypes.

This chain connects TRBV24-1 to TRBJ2-5, with a possible D match to TRBD1 (6 bases). This TCR derives from a human donor in good health (CMV status not recorded). Some clones in this sample may be carry-over from other donors' samples. Sequences were obtained from PBMCs. DNA of the CDR3: TGTGCCACCAGTGATCAAACTACAGGGTCAGAGACCCAGTACTTC. Translation gives CATSDQTTGSETQYF.